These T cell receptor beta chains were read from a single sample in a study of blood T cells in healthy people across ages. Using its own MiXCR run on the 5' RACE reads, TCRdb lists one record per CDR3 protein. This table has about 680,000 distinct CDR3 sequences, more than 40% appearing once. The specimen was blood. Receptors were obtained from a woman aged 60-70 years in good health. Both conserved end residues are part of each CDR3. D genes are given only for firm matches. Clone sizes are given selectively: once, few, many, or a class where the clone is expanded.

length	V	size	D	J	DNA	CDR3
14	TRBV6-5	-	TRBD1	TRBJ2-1	TGTGCCAGCAGTTTCTGGGACAGGGTCGATGAGCAGTTCTTC	CASSFWDRVDEQFF
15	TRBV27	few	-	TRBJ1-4	TGTGCCAGCAGTAAATACAGGGCGGTTCACGAAAAACTGTTTTTT	CASSKYRAVHEKLFF
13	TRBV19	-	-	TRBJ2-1	TGTGCCAGTAGTCCCCCGGGACATCTTCCGGGGTTCTTC	CASSPPGHLPGFF
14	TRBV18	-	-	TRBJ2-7	TGTGCCAGCTCGCAGGGACTCAAGGGATACGAGCAGTACTTC	CASSQGLKGYEQYF
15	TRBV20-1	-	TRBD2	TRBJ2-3	TGCAGTGCTCGACTAGCGGGAGGCCGAGGGGCTACGCAGTATTTT	CSARLAGGRGATQYF
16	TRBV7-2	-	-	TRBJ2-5	TGTGCCAGCAGCCTGGGGGCGGGACGCCTTCAAGAGACCCAGTACTTC	CASSLGAGRLQETQYF
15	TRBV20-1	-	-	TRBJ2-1	TGCAGTGCTCCTACCGGCTTAGCCCCCCGCAATGAGCAGTTCTTC	CSAPTGLAPRNEQFF
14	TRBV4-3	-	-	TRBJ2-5	TGCGCCAGCAGCCAAGGACAGAGAGAAGAGACCCTGTACTTC	CASSQGQREETLYF
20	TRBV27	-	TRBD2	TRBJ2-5	TGTGCCAGCAGTTCTAGGCCAACCCGACTAGCGGGAGTAAAAGGAGAGACCCAGTACTTC	CASSSRPTRLAGVKGETQYF
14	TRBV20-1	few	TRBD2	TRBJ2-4	TGCAGTGCTCCCCCCAGAGCGGGAGGAAACATTCAGTACTTC	CSAPPRAGGNIQYF
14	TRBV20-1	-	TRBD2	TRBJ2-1	TGCAGTGCTCCCGGGACTAGCGGGAGCAATGAGCAGTTCTTC	CSAPGTSGSNEQFF
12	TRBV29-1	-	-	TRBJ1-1	TGCAGCGGCTACAGGAGGAACACTGAAGCTTTCTTT	CSGYRRNTEAFF
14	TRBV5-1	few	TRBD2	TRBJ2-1	TGCGCCAGCAGAAGAAAGCGGGAGCCAAATGAGCAGTTCTTC	CASRRKREPNEQFF
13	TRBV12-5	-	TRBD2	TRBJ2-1	TGTGCTAGTGGTGTAGCGGGAGTTAATGAGCAGTTCTTC	CASGVAGVNEQFF
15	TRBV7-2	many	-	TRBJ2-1	TGTGCCAGCAGCTTACTAGCGACGTCCCCCAATGAGCAGTTCTTC	CASSLLATSPNEQFF
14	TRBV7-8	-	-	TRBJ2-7	TGTGCCAGCAGTCTTACCCCGGATTCCTACGAGCAGTACTTC	CASSLTPDSYEQYF
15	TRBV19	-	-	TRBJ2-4	TGTGCCAGTAAATCAGGGGAGGTTGGCAAAAACATTCAGTACTTC	CASKSGEVGKNIQYF
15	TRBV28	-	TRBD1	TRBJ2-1	TGTGCCAGCAGTGCAACTGGACAGGCCTACAATGAGCAGTTCTTC	CASSATGQAYNEQFF
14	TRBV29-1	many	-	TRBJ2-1	TGCAGCGTTGAATCTGGCCGGTCTAGAGGTGAGCAGTTCTTC	CSVESGRSRGEQFF
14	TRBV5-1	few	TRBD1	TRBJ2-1	TGCGCCAGCAGAGGACAGGGGCCCTACAATGAGCAGTTCTTC	CASRGQGPYNEQFF
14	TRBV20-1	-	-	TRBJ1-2	TGCAGTGCTAGTGATCCCGACGGGGTGTATGGCTACACCTTC	CSASDPDGVYGYTF
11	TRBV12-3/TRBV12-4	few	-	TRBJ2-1	TGTGCCAGCAGCAACGACAGGAGGAAGTTCTTC	CASSNDRRKFF
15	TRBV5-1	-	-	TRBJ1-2	TGCGCCAGCAGTCAAGTACAGGGCGGCGACTATGGCTACACCTTC	CASSQVQGGDYGYTF
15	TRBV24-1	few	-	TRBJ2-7	TGTGCCACCAGTGAGGGGTCTACCTACTCCTACGAGCAGTACTTC	CATSEGSTYSYEQYF
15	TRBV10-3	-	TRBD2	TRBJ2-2	TGTGCCATCAGTCCCGGGACTATTAACACCGGGGAGCTGTTTTTT	CAISPGTINTGELFF
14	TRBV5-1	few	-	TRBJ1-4	TGCGCCAGCAGCTTGGAAGGGATAGGCGAAAAACTGTTTTTT	CASSLEGIGEKLFF